Following are 23 T cell receptor beta chains from one sample sequenced in a study of blood T cell repertoires in COVID-19. Using immunoSEQ multiplex PCR, the repertoire was profiled, and TCRdb retains in-frame clones only, with some absent. The sample records 60,000 to 65,000 clones, about 87% being singletons. The sequenced sample was peripheral blood. Receptor source: a human donor with active COVID-19. The donor label of this sample is uncertain.

The rearrangement joins TRBV28 to TRBJ2-3, with 10 bases identical to TRBD1. V was pared by 5 bases and J by 4 bases, with 24 bases of the junction left unmatched. Per germline, CDR1 MDHEN and CDR2 SYDVKM. This CDR3 contains 21 residues. The chain's CDR3 is CASSRGPTGTGASGSPDTQYF. CDR3 DNA sequence: TGTGCCAGCAGTCGGGGTCCTACCGGGACAGGGGCCAGCGGGAGCCCAGATACGCAGTATTTT.

The chain combines TRBV6-5 with TRBJ2-7; unclear D gene. Trimming took off 4 bases at V and 2 bases at J, with 3 bases between the two ends. The CDR3 loop spans 11 amino acids. Per the germline V gene, CDR1 is MNHEY and CDR2 is SVGAGI. CDR3 loop: CASSSTYEQYF. The CDR3 region has the DNA TGTGCCAGCAGTTCCACCTACGAGCAGTACTTC.

The genes are TRBV7-8 and TRBJ1-2; D may be TRBD1 (6 bases). The ends were cut back, 1 base at V and 3 bases at J, with 12 bases in the middle. CDR3 length equals 15 residues. Germline CDR1 SGHVS, CDR2 FQNEAQ. The CDR3 reads CASSLVGGADYGYTF. In DNA, the CDR3 is TGTGCCAGCAGCTTAGTGGGGGGGGCGGACTATGGCTACACCTTC.

This clone turned up a few times. The chain joins TRBV7-9 to TRBJ1-2; 7 nucleotides line up with TRBD1. With 5 bases clipped from V and 7 bases from J, the junction kept 7 bases outside the gene matches. The germline V gene has CDR1 SEHNR and CDR2 FQNEAQ (reference sequence). The CDR3 is 13 amino acids. The CDR3 region is CASSHSGQLGYTF. The DNA for the CDR3 is TGTGCCAGCAGCCATTCGGGACAGCTTGGCTACACCTTC. The whole variable domain, remainder taken from reference TRBV7-9 and TRBJ1-2, is DTGVSQNPRHKITKRGQNVTFRCDPISEHNRLYWYRQTLGQGPEFLTYFQNEAQLEKSRLLSDRFSAERPKGSFSTLEIQRTEQGDSAMYLCASSHSGQLGYTFGSGTRLTVV.

The genes are TRBV3-1 (or the pseudogene TRBV3-2) and TRBJ2-7; TRBD2 aligns across 9 bases. CDR1 is LGHDT and CDR2 is YNNKEL in the germline V gene (reference sequence). The CDR3 length is 16 residues. After removal of 2 bases from V and 3 bases from J, the junction contained 8 bases not matched to a gene. The CDR3 spells CASSQTPGLAIYEQYF. The CDR3, as DNA: TGTGCCAGCAGCCAAACCCCGGGACTAGCTATCTACGAGCAGTACTTC.

The chain carries TRBV7-9 and TRBJ2-4, with 8 positions matching TRBD1. CDR1 is SEHNR, CDR2 FQNEAQ, per germline (reference sequence). The trim removed 5 bases at V and 9 bases at J, leaving 6 bases unmatched. The CDR3 length is 13 residues. The DNA for the CDR3 is TGTGCCAGCAGCGTCACAGGGGGGAGCATTCAGTACTTC. Its protein product is CASSVTGGSIQYF.

The CDR3 spells CASSFPGGPEAFF. For the CDR3, the DNA is TGTGCCAGTAGTTTCCCAGGGGGTCCTGAAGCTTTCTTT. V usage is TRBV19 and J usage is TRBJ1-1; 7 nucleotides line up with TRBD1. V shed 5 bases, J shed 6 bases, and the junction held 6 bases outside the gene matches. The CDR3 runs to 13 residues. Per the germline V gene, CDR1 is LNHDA and CDR2 is SQIVND (reference sequence).

This clone was seen repeatedly, ten times or more. The gene calls are TRBV7-3 and TRBJ2-5, with D possibly being TRBD1 (5 bases). The CDR3 consists of 14 residues. Between the trimmed V and J ends, which lost 5 bases and 6 bases, there was a span of 16 bases. CDR1 and CDR2 (germline): SGHTA, FQGTGA. CDR3 amino acids: CASSQTPGQKTQYF. In DNA form, the CDR3 reads TGTGCCAGCAGCCAAACCCCAGGGCAAAAGACCCAGTACTTC.

V and J are TRBV5-1 and TRBJ2-5; no reliable D call. Between the trimmed V and J ends, which lost 0 bases and 5 bases, there was a span of 8 bases. CDR1 and CDR2 (germline): SGHRS, YFSETQ. The CDR3 has 13 residues. The CDR3 DNA sequence: TGCGCCAGCAGCTTGGAGCCCCGGGAGACCCAGTACTTC. Protein sequence: CASSLEPRETQYF.

This sequence joins TRBV18 and TRBJ2-2, with 10 bases fitting TRBD2. The CDR3 is 17 amino acids. V shed 2 bases, J shed 4 bases, and the junction held 7 bases outside the gene matches. Germline V gene sequence: CDR1 KGHSH, CDR2 LQKENI. The CDR3 loop is CASSPFLAGVVTGELFF. For the CDR3, the DNA is TGTGCCAGCTCACCATTCCTAGCGGGAGTTGTCACCGGGGAGCTGTTTTTT.

In this sample, this clone turned up a few times. This chain uses TRBV15 with TRBJ2-1; possible D gene TRBD2, 7 bases. Looked up from germline, CDR1 is LNHNV and CDR2 is YYDKDF (reference sequence). There are 17 residues in the CDR3. V was pared by 6 bases and J by 8 bases, with 26 bases between. CDR3 nucleotide sequence: TGTGCCACCAGGGTCACTCGAGGGGGGGCGTTTACGGATGAGCAGTTCTTC. This encodes CATRVTRGGAFTDEQFF.

This rearrangement joins TRBV5-1 to TRBJ1-3; unclear D gene. Germline CDR1 SGHRS, CDR2 YFSETQ. This CDR3 spans 16 amino acids. V shed 1 base and J shed 0 bases, with 11 bases lying between them. The CDR3 here is CASSLTTVSSGNTIYF. The CDR3 region has the DNA TGCGCCAGCAGCTTGACCACAGTCTCCTCTGGAAACACCATATATTTT.

This chain uses TRBV24-1 with TRBJ2-1; no clear D. V lost 1 base and J lost 0, with 6 bases in between. The CDR3 runs 15 residues. Germline V gene lookup returns CDR1 KGHDR and CDR2 SFDVKD. CDR3: CATSDFRSSYNEQFF. The CDR3, as DNA: TGTGCCACCAGTGATTTCCGGAGCTCCTACAATGAGCAGTTCTTC.

V usage is TRBV7-2 and J usage is TRBJ2-3; TRBD1 agrees at 8 bases. V dropped 2 bases and J dropped 2; count of bases not matched to a gene: 12. The CDR3 consists of 18 residues. The germline gives CDR1 SGHTA, CDR2 FQGNSA. DNA of the CDR3: TGTGCCAGCAGCTTAACGTACGGCGGACAGGGAAACACAGATACGCAGTATTTT. Residues: CASSLTYGGQGNTDTQYF.

The CDR3 loop is CASSQMTTGGTEAFF. CDR3 coding DNA: TGTGCCAGCAGCCAGATGACGACAGGGGGCACTGAAGCTTTCTTT. The rearrangement links TRBV3-1 (or the pseudogene TRBV3-2) to TRBJ1-1, with 9 bases fitting TRBD1. Trimming cost V 3 bases and J 4 bases; bases outside gene matches: 6. The germline V gene has CDR1 LGHDT and CDR2 YNNKEL (reference sequence). CDR3 size: 15 residues.

J is TRBJ1-1 and V is TRBV7-9; perhaps TRBD1 as D (5 bases). Trimming removed 3 bases at V and 5 bases at J, with 19 bases between. This CDR3 has 16 amino acids. In germline, CDR1 is SEHNR, CDR2 FQNEAQ (reference sequence). Here the CDR3 reads CASSFRWGGLGTEAFF. The CDR3 DNA sequence: TGTGCCAGCAGCTTCCGATGGGGGGGGTTAGGAACTGAAGCTTTCTTT.

The chain carries TRBV7-3 and TRBJ2-1; the match to TRBD1 covers 7 bases. Germline V gene lookup returns CDR1 SGHTA and CDR2 FQGTGA. J was trimmed by 1 base and V by 3 bases; bases with no gene match: 3. The CDR3 is made up of 15 amino acids. The CDR3 is CASSFAGGSYNEQFF. In DNA, the CDR3 is TGTGCCAGCAGCTTCGCAGGGGGATCCTACAATGAGCAGTTCTTC. Variable domain in full (rest from reference TRBV7-3 and TRBJ2-1): GAGVSQTPSNKVTEKGKYVELRCDPISGHTALYWYRQSLGQGPEFLIYFQGTGAADDSGLPNDRFFAVRPEGSVSTLKIQRTERGDSAVYLCASSFAGGSYNEQFFGPGTRLTVL.

V is TRBV28 and J is TRBJ2-4; D possibly corresponds to TRBD2 (5 bases). The CDR3 length is 13 residues. V was pared by 8 bases and J by 9 bases, with 17 bases between. Per germline, CDR1 MDHEN and CDR2 SYDVKM. CDR3 region: CASGRPSGTIQYF. In DNA, the CDR3 is TGTGCCAGCGGACGCCCCAGCGGAACCATTCAGTACTTC. The whole variable domain, filled in from reference TRBV28 and TRBJ2-4, reads DVKVTQSSRYLVKRTGEKVFLECVQDMDHENMFWYRQDPGLGLRLIYFSYDVKMKEKGDIPEGYSVSREKKERFSLILESASTNQTSMYLCASGRPSGTIQYFGAGTRLSVL.

This rearrangement joins TRBV9 to TRBJ2-7; 8 bases match TRBD2. Germline V CDR1 and CDR2: SGDLS, YYNGEE. CDR3 size: 16 residues. J lost 2 bases, V lost 1 base, and 8 bases had no gene match. CDR3 DNA sequence: TGTGCCAGCAGCGTAACCCCCGGGGGGGGCCCCTACGAGCAGTACTTC. Translated, it gives CASSVTPGGGPYEQYF.

In this sample, this clone turned up once. The chain employs TRBV6-2 or TRBV6-3 and TRBJ2-7; TRBD2 is a possible D gene (6 bases). Trimming removed 2 bases from V and 3 bases from J, with 14 bases in between. The CDR3 runs to 15 residues. Germline values: CDR1 MNHEY, CDR2 SVGEGT. The CDR3 coding sequence is TGTGCCAGCAGTTACCCCAGCGGGCTCCACTACGAGCAGTACTTC. Its translation is CASSYPSGLHYEQYF.

This chain uses TRBV2 with TRBJ1-2; no clear D. The ends were cut back, 7 bases at V and 8 bases at J, with 17 bases in the middle. CDR1 SNHLY and CDR2 FYNNEI come from the germline V gene. CDR3 size: 13 residues. The CDR3 DNA sequence: TGTGCCAGCACTCTCCCGGGCGGGGTGGGCTACACCTTC. Translation: CASTLPGGVGYTF.

The rearrangement joins TRBV29-1 to TRBJ2-3; TRBD2 agrees at 11 bases. There are 14 residues in the CDR3. V lost 5 bases and J lost 0; bases outside the gene matches: 1. The germline V gene has CDR1 SQVTM and CDR2 ANQGSEA. The CDR3 coding sequence is TGCAGCGTTAGACTAGCGGGGAGCACAGATACGCAGTATTTT. This translates into CSVRLAGSTDTQYF.

The sample holds one count of this clone. The V call is TRBV27, the J call TRBJ2-7; 10 positions agree with TRBD1. The V gene's germline CDR1 is MNHEY and CDR2 SMNVEV (reference sequence). The CDR3 extends over 14 amino acids. Losses at the gene ends were 6 bases for V and 3 bases for J; bases not matched to a gene: 5. In nucleotides, the CDR3 is TGTGCCAGCAGGCCGGACAGGGGGATCTACGAGCAGTACTTC. Translated, it gives CASRPDRGIYEQYF.